The text below deals with one T cell receptor beta chain. In germline, CDR1 is LGHDT, CDR2 YNNKEL (reference sequence). This CDR3 contains 14 residues. Trimming stripped 1 base from V and 1 base from J, with 7 bases between. Original data processing: Reference gene primers were amplified, and this amplification served to estimate nucleated cell counts. The assay was immunoSEQ multiplex PCR, and TCRdb's table has in-frame clones only and misses some. The D gene and trimming were derived from the DNA, and the V and J assignments and clone size from that table. The sample lists roughly 67,000 clones, approximately 90% seen once, with around 1.3% in the top ten. The data derive from a study of blood T cell repertoires in COVID-19. Study overall: Donors in the United States, Italy and Spain gave samples during acute or convalescent COVID-19.

This receptor was identified in a woman aged 55-69 years with acute or convalescent COVID-19. V usage is TRBV3-1 (or the pseudogene TRBV3-2) and J usage is TRBJ1-2; D gene unclear. The sample comprised peripheral blood. The CDR3 sequence: CASSQVEDNYGYTF. The CDR3 DNA is TGTGCCAGCAGCCAAGTCGAGGATAACTATGGCTACACCTTC.